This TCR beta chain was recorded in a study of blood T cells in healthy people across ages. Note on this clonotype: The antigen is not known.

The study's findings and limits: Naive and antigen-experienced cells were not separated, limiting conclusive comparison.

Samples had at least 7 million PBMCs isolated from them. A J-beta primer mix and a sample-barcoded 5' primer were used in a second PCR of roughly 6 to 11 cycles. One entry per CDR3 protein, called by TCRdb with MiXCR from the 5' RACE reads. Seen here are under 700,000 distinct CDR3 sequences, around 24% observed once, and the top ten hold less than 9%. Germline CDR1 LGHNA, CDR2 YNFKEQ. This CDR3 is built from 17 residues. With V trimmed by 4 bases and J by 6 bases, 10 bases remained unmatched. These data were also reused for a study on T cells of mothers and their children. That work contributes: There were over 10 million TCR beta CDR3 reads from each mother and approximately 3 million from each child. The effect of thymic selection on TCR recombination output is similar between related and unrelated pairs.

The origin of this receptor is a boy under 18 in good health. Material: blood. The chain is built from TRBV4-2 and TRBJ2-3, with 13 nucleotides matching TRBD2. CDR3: CASSRESGLAGVDTQYF. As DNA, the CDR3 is TGTGCCAGCAGCCGGGAGAGCGGACTAGCGGGGGTTGATACGCAGTATTTT.